This passage covers 16 T cell receptor beta chains from one sample sequenced in a study of identical twins. TCRdb re-derived calls from the 5' RACE reads in MiXCR, one entry per CDR3 protein. The table includes roughly 1.6 million distinct CDR3 sequences, under 35% detected once. The sequencing sample was made of cord blood. The receptors shown here come from a newborn girl in good health.

The CDR3 protein is CASSLHSANQPQHF. In DNA, the CDR3 is TGTGCCAGCAGTTTACACTCCGCCAATCAGCCCCAGCATTTT. This chain links TRBV28 with TRBJ1-5; D not resolved. CDR3 size: 14 residues. Deletions cut 2 bases from V and 3 bases from J, with 8 bases between. Germline CDR1 MDHEN, CDR2 SYDVKM.

The sample holds one count of this clonotype. The chain has TRBV5-5 and TRBJ2-6, with 7 bases matching TRBD1. Germline trimming cut 0 bases from V and 1 base from J; bases unmatched to any gene: 4. Germline values: CDR1 SGHKS, CDR2 YYEKEE (reference sequence). The CDR3 is 17 residues long. CDR3 in DNA: TGTGCCAGCAGCTTGGACAGGGGATTGTCTGGGGCCAACGTCCTGACTTTC. It yields the protein CASSLDRGLSGANVLTF.

In its sample, this clonotype was seen a few times. The gene calls are TRBV5-1 and TRBJ2-5; 7 nucleotides agree with TRBD2. Germline CDR1 SGHRS, CDR2 YFSETQ. The CDR3 is made up of 15 amino acids. V lost 7 bases to trimming and J lost 5 bases; unmatched junction nucleotides: 14. In DNA, the CDR3 is TGCGCCAGCGATTTCCTAGCGGCGGGAAGGGAGACCCAGTACTTC. Protein product: CASDFLAAGRETQYF.

This clonotype was observed a single time. A clone one base away is much larger, so this may be a read error. V and J are TRBV18 and TRBJ2-5; D may correspond to TRBD1 or TRBD2 (6 bases each). CDR1 KGHSH and CDR2 LQKENI come from the germline V gene. Trimming left V 8 bases short and J 11 bases short, with 27 bases between. The CDR3 consists of 15 residues. CDR3 region: CASLKEGVMVNEQYF. CDR3 coding DNA: TGTGCCAGCCTCAAGGAGGGGGTGATGGTAAATGAGCAGTACTTC. Full variable domain (missing parts from reference TRBV18 and TRBJ2-5): NAGVMQNPRHLVRRRGQEARLRCSPMKGHSHVYWYRQLPEEGLKFMVYLQKENIIDESGMPKERFSAEFPKEGPSILRIQQVVRGDSAAYFCASLKEGVMVNEQYFGPGTRLLVL.

In regard to this clonotype: Since a much larger clone is just one base distant, this may be a read error. The chain has TRBV4-2 and TRBJ2-3; D ambiguous. This CDR3 region has 13 residues. Germline V gene data show CDR1 as LGHNA and CDR2 as YNFKEQ. Trimming took off 0 bases at V and 5 bases at J, with 6 bases between the two ends. CDR3 nucleotide sequence: TGTGCCAGCAGCCAAGAGGCTCAAGATACGCAGTATTTT. It encodes CASSQEAQDTQYF.

This clonotype was picked up many times. The V call is TRBV5-1, the J call TRBJ2-3; D uncertain. The CDR3 length is 13 residues. V gave up 0 bases and J gave up 4 bases, with 6 bases separating them. The germline V gene has CDR1 SGHRS and CDR2 YFSETQ. The CDR3 reads CASSLVVSDTQYF. As DNA, the CDR3 is TGCGCCAGCAGCTTGGTTGTTTCAGATACGCAGTATTTT.

This clonotype was found many times. The V call is TRBV5-1, the J call TRBJ2-7, with D unclear. From germline, CDR1 is SGHRS and CDR2 YFSETQ. The CDR3 runs 13 residues. The ends were cut back, 0 bases at V and 3 bases at J, with 7 bases in the middle. The CDR3 nucleotides are TGCGCCAGCAGCTTGGTTACCAGCTACGAGCAGTACTTC. This codes for CASSLVTSYEQYF. Using reference TRBV5-1 and TRBJ2-7 for the parts outside the CDR3, the full variable domain is KAGVTQTPRYLIKTRGQQVTLSCSPISGHRSVSWYQQTPGQGLQFLFEYFSETQRNKGNFPGRFSGRQFSNSRSEMNVSTLELGDSALYLCASSLVTSYEQYFGPGTRLTVT.

This clonotype was recorded at least ten times. The J gene is TRBJ1-2, the V gene TRBV10-3; 8 nucleotides agree with TRBD1. The CDR3 is 12 residues long. J was trimmed by 8 bases and V by 8 bases; bases with no gene match: 7. CDR1 is ENHRY, CDR2 SYGVKD, per germline. The CDR3 spells CAIPDRVGGYTF. The CDR3 region has the DNA TGTGCCATCCCGGACAGGGTGGGAGGCTACACCTTC.

The chain employs TRBV6-1 and TRBJ2-1, with 11 nucleotides matching TRBD2. CDR1 is MNHNS and CDR2 is SASEGT in the germline V gene. This CDR3 region has 16 residues. V shed 6 bases and J 8 bases; nucleotides not matched to a gene: 12. CDR3 coding DNA: TGTGCCAGCAGCCGACTAGCGGGAAGTGGGGTAGATGAGCAGTTCTTC. Encoded protein: CASSRLAGSGVDEQFF.

This chain connects TRBV20-1 to TRBJ2-1, with 7 bases matching TRBD2. The CDR3 covers 16 residues. Germline V gene sequence: CDR1 DFQATT, CDR2 SNEGSKA (reference sequence). The trim removed 5 bases at V and 9 bases at J, leaving 19 bases unmatched. CDR3: CSASRTSSGKRREQFF. Here the CDR3 DNA reads TGCAGTGCTTCTCGCACCTCCAGCGGGAAACGGCGTGAGCAGTTCTTC.

Only a few counts were recorded for this clonotype. The V gene is TRBV6-5, the J gene TRBJ2-1, with a weak D call TRBD2 (6 bases). The ends were cut back, 4 bases at V and 7 bases at J, with 26 bases in the middle. The CDR3 runs to 18 residues. Per the germline V gene, CDR1 is MNHEY and CDR2 is SVGAGI. This chain's CDR3 is CASSSLWVGEDAGNEQFF. CDR3 bases: TGTGCCAGCAGTTCCCTATGGGTCGGGGAGGATGCGGGGAATGAGCAGTTCTTC.

The CDR3 DNA is TGTGCCAGCAGCTTGGGGGGAGTAGGTGATCCGCAGTATTTT. It yields the protein CASSLGGVGDPQYF. This rearrangement joins TRBV13 to TRBJ2-3, with D tentatively TRBD2 (6 bases). This CDR3 comprises 14 residues. In germline, CDR1 is PRHDT, CDR2 FYEKMQ (reference sequence). Trimming shortened V by 3 bases and J by 10 bases, and 17 bases separated the two germline ends.

Of note for this clonotype: One end of the junction varies from germline; a read error may be responsible. V gene TRBV20-1 combines with J gene TRBJ2-1; a weak D match, TRBD2 (6 bases). This CDR3 has 13 residues. Germline-derived CDR1 and CDR2 are DFQATT and SNEGSKA (reference sequence). The CDR3 reads CSARGGANNEQFF. The CDR3 nucleotides are TGCAGTGCCAGAGGAGGGGCGAACAATGAGCAGTTCTTC.

Notes on this clonotype: Possible read error: a much larger clone is one base away. The rearrangement uses TRBV6-6 and TRBJ2-1; TRBD1 is a possible D gene (7 bases). CDR1 and CDR2 from the germline V gene are MNHNY and SVGAGI (reference sequence). This CDR3 is 12 amino acids long. CDR3 nucleotides: TGTGCCGGCAGTTACAGGGGAGGTGAGCAGTTCTTC. Its translation is CAGSYRGGEQFF.

The genes are TRBV20-1 and TRBJ2-3; 8 nucleotides match TRBD1. Trimming removed 5 bases from V and 1 base from J; junction bases left unmatched: 2. In germline, CDR1 is DFQATT, CDR2 SNEGSKA (reference sequence). CDR3 length equals 13 residues. The CDR3 DNA reads TGCAGTGCTCACAGGGGGGGCACAGATACGCAGTATTTT. This translates into CSAHRGGTDTQYF.

J is TRBJ2-5 and V is TRBV10-3; TRBD1 agrees at 8 bases. The closer fit of TRBJ2-7 to the DNA end suggests the J call may be wrong. Germline V gene lookup returns CDR1 ENHRY and CDR2 SYGVKD. This CDR3 region has 14 residues. The CDR3 spells CAISVGQGRVEQYF. The CDR3 nucleotides read TGTGCCATCAGTGTCGGACAGGGCAGGGTCGAGCAGTACTTC.